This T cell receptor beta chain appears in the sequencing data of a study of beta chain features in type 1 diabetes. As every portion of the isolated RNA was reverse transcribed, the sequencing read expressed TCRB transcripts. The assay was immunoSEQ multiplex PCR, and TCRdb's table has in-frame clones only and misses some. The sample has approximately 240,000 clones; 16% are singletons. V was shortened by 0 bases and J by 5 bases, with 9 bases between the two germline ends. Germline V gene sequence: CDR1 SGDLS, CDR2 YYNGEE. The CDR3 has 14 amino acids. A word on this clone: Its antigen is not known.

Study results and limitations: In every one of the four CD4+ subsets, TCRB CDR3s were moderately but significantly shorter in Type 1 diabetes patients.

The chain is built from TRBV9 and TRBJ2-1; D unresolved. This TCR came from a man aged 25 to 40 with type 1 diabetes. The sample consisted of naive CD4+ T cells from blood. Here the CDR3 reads CASSVGSGNNEQFF. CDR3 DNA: TGTGCCAGCAGCGTAGGTTCGGGTAACAATGAGCAGTTCTTC.